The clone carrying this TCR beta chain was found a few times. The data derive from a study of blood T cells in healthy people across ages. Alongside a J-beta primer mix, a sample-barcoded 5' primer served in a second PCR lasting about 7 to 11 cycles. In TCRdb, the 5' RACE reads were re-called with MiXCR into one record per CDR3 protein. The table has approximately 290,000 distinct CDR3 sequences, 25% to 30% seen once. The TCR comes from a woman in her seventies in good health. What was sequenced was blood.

CDR3 in amino acids: CASSQDALAGGYF. Written as DNA, the CDR3 is TGTGCCAGCAGCCAAGATGCGCTAGCGGGAGGGTATTTT. This rearrangement joins TRBV14 to TRBJ2-3; 11 bases are a match to TRBD2. V was pared by 0 bases and J by 14 bases, with 4 bases of the junction left unmatched. Per the germline V gene, CDR1 is SGHDN and CDR2 is FVKESK. The CDR3 consists of 13 residues.